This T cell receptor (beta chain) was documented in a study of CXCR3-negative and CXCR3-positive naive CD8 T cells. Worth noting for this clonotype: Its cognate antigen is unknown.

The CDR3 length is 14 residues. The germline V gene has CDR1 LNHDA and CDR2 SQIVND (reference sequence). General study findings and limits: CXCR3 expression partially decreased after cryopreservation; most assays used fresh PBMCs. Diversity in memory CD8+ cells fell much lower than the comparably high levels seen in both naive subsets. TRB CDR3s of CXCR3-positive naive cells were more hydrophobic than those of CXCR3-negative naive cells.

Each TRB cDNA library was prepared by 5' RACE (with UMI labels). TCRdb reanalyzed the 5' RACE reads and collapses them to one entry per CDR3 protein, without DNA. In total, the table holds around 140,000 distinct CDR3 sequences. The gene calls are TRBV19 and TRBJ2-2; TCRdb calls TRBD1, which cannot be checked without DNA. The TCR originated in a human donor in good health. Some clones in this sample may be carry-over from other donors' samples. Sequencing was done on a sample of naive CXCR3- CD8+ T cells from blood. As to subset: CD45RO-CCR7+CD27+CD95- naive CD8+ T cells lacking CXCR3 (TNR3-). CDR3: CASMTGGRAGELFF. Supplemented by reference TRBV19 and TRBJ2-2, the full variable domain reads DGGITQSPKYLFRKEGQNVTLSCEQNLNHDAMYWYRQDPGQGLRLIYYSQIVNDFQKGDIAEGYSVSREKKESFPLTVTSAQKNPTAFYLCASMTGGRAGELFFGEGSRLTVL.